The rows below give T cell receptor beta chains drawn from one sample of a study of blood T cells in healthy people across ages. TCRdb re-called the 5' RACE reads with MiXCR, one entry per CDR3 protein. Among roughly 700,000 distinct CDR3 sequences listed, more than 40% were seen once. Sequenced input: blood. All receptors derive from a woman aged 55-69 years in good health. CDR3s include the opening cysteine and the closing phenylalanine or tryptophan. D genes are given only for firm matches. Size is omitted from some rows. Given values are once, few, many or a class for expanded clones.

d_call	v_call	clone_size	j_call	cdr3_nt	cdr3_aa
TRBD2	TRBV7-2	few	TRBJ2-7	TGTGCCAGCAGCCCCCGGGTGGGGGGGGAGAAGATCTACGAGCAGTACTTC	CASSPRVGGEKIYEQYF
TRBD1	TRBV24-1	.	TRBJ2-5	TGTGCCACCAGTGGGACAGGGGGAACGGCCCAGTACTTC	CATSGTGGTAQYF
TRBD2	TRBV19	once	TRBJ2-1	TGTGCCAGTAGTATAGATAGGGCTAGCGGGAGTGTGTTCTTC	CASSIDRASGSVFF
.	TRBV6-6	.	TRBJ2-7	TGTGCCAGCAGTTATCGGGGGGCGAACGAGCAGTACTTC	CASSYRGANEQYF
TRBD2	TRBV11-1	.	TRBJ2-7	TGTGCCAGCAGCTTAAGGGCGTTCATAGCGGGAGCGAACTACGAGCAGTACTTC	CASSLRAFIAGANYEQYF
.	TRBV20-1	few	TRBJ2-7	TGCAGTGCTAGAGATCCGCTTAGGAGCGAGCAGTACTTC	CSARDPLRSEQYF
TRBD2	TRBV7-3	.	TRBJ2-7	TGTGCCAGCAGCTCCTCTAGCGGCTACGAGCAGTACTTC	CASSSSSGYEQYF
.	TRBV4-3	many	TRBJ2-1	TGTGCCAGCAGCCAAGGGTCCAGCTCCTACAATGAGCAGTTCTTC	CASSQGSSSYNEQFF
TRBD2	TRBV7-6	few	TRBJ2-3	TGTGCCAGCAGGGAAAAGACTAGCGGGATTCCAGATACGCAGTATTTT	CASREKTSGIPDTQYF
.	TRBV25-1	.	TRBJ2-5	TGTGCCAAGACAGTCTTCCAAGAGACCCAGTACTTC	CAKTVFQETQYF
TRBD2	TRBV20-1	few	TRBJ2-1	TGCAGTGCCATAACCCAGTCCGGGAGGGCCCGGAGGAATGAGCAGTTCTTC	CSAITQSGRARRNEQFF
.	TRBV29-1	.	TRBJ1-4	TGCAGCGCCAAGGGGGGAGGGAATGAAAAACTGTTTTTT	CSAKGGGNEKLFF
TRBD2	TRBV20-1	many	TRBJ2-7	TGCAGTGCTAGTCTAGCGGGAGGGCTCTACGAGCAGTACTTC	CSASLAGGLYEQYF
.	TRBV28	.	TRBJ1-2	TGTGCCAGCAGTTTTCAGGGTTGGAACTATGGCTACACCTTC	CASSFQGWNYGYTF
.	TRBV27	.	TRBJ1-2	TGTGCCAGCAGTTTTGGCCAGGGAGGGCTTGGCTACACCTTC	CASSFGQGGLGYTF
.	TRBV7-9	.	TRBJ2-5	TGTGCCAGCAGCAGACGGCAGATGAGAACGGTGCCGTACTTC	CASSRRQMRTVPYF
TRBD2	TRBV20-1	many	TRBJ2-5	TGCAGTGCTAGAGATAGCGGGAGCGGGCAGACCCAGTACTTC	CSARDSGSGQTQYF
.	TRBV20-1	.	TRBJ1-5	TGCAGTGTTAGACGGGGGGCAGGTCAGCCCCAGCATTTT	CSVRRGAGQPQHF
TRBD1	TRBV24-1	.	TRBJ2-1	TGTGCCACCAGTGATGCAGGGGGCTCCTTCTACAATGAGCGGTTCTTC	CATSDAGGSFYNERFF